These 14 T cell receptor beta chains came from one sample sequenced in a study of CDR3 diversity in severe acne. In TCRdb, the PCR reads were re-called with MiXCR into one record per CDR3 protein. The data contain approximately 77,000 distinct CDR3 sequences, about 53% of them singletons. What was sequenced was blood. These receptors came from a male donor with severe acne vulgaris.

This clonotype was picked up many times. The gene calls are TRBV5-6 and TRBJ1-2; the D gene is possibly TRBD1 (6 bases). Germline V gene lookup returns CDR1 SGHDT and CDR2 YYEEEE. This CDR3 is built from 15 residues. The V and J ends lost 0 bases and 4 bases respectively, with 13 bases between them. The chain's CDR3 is CASSLEGGRGYGYTF. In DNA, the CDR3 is TGTGCCAGCAGCTTGGAAGGGGGGCGGGGCTATGGCTACACCTTC.

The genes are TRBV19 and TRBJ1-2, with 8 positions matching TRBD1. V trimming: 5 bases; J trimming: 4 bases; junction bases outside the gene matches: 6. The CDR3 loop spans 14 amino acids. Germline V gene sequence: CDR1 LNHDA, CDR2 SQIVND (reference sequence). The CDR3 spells CASSAGQGTYGYTF. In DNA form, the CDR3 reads TGTGCCAGTAGTGCCGGACAGGGAACCTATGGCTACACCTTC.

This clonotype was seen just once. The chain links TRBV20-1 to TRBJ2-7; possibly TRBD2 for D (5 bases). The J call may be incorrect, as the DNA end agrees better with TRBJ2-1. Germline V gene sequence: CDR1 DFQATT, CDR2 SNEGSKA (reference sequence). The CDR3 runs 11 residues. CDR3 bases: TGCAGTGCTAGTCGCGGGAATGAGCAGTTCTTC. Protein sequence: CSASRGNEQFF.

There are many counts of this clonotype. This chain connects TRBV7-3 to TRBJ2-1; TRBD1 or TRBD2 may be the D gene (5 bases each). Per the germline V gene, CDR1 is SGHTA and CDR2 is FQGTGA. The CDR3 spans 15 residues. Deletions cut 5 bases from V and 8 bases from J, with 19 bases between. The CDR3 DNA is TGTGCCAGCAGCCTGCAGGGCTCTAGCATCTATGAGCAGTTCTTC. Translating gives CASSLQGSSIYEQFF.

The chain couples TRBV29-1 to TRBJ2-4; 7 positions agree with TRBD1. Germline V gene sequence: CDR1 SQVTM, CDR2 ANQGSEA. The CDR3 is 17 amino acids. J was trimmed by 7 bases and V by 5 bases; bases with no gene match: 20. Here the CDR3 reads CSVTIDRATGFVNIQYF. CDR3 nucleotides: TGCAGCGTTACAATAGACAGGGCCACCGGGTTTGTCAACATTCAGTACTTC.

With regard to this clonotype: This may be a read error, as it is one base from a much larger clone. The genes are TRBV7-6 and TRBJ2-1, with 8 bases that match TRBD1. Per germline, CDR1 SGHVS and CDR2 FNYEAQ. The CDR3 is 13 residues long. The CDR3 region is CAGSDRGYNEQFF. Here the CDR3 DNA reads TGTGCCGGCAGCGACAGGGGCTACAATGAGCAGTTCTTC.

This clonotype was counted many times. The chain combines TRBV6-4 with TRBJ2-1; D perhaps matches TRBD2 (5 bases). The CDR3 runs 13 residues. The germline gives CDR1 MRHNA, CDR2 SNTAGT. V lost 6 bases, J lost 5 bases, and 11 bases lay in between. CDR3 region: CASSQDSHNEQFF. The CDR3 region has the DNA TGTGCCAGCAGCCAGGACTCTCACAATGAGCAGTTCTTC.

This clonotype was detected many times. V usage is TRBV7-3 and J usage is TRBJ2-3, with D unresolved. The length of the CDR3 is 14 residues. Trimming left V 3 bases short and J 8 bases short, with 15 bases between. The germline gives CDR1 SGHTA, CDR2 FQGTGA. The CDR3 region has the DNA TGTGCCAGCAGCTTGCCGGACGGATGGGGTACGCAGTATTTT. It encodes CASSLPDGWGTQYF. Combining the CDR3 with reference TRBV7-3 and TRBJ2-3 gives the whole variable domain GAGVSQTPSNKVTEKGKYVELRCDPISGHTALYWYRQSLGQGPEFLIYFQGTGAADDSGLPNDRFFAVRPEGSVSTLKIQRTERGDSAVYLCASSLPDGWGTQYFGPGTRLTVL.

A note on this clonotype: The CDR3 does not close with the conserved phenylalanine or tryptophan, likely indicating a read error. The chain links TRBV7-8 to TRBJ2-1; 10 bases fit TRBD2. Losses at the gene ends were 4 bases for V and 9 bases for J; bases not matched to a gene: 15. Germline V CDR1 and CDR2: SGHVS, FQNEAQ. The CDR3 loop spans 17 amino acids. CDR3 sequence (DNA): TGTGCCAGCAGCTCCCTAGCGGGAGTCGGGGACCGTAGTGAGCAGTTCCTC. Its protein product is CASSSLAGVGDRSEQFL.

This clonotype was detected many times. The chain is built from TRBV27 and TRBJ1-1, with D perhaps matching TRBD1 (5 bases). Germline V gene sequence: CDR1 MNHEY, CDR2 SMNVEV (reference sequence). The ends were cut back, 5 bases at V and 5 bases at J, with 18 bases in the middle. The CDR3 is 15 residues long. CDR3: CASSPREGLGTEAFF. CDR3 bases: TGTGCCAGCAGTCCTAGGGAGGGGTTAGGAACTGAAGCTTTCTTT.

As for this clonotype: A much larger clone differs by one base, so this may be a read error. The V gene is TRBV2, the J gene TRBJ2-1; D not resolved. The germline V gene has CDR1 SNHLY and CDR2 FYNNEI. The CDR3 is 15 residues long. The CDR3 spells CASSERLSSYDEQFF. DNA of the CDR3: TGTGCCAGCAGTGAACGCCTCAGCTCCTACGATGAGCAGTTCTTC.

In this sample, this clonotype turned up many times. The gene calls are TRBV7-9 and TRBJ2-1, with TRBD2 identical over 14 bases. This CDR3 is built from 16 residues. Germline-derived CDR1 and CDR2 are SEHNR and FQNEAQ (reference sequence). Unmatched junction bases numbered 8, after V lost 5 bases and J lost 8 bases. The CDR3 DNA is TGTGCCAGCAGCCCGGGACTAGCGGGAGCTATAGATGAGCAGTTCTTC. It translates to CASSPGLAGAIDEQFF.

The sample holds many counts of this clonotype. CDR3 residues: CASSFGVPNEQFF. As DNA, the CDR3 is TGTGCCAGCAGCTTCGGGGTTCCCAATGAGCAGTTCTTC. The chain couples TRBV7-6 to TRBJ2-1, with D maybe TRBD2 (5 bases). The CDR3 is 13 amino acids. Germline CDR1 and CDR2: SGHVS and FNYEAQ. The V gene lost 3 bases and the J gene lost 6 bases, with 9 bases spanning the gap.

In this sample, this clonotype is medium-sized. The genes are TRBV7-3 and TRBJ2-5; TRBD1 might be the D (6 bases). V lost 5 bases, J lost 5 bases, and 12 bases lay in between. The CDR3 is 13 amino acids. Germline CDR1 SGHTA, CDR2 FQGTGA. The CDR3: CASSRQDGETQYF. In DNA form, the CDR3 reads TGTGCCAGCAGCCGACAGGATGGGGAGACCCAGTACTTC.